These 28 T cell receptor beta chains were sequenced from one sample in a study of CD8 T cells in Susac syndrome. Random-hexamer reverse transcription was applied to roughly 0.5 to 1 ug RNA. MiXCR, applied by TCRdb to the immunoSEQ multiplex PCR reads, yields one record per CDR3 protein. The sample records approximately 190,000 distinct CDR3 sequences, approximately 95% being singletons. The sequencing sample was made of CD8+ T cells from PBMCs. These receptors were obtained from a human donor with Susac syndrome.

The gene calls are TRBV18 and TRBJ2-3, with D perhaps being TRBD1 or TRBD2 (5 bases each). This CDR3 comprises 16 residues. Trimming removed 0 bases at V and 0 bases at J, with 10 bases between. Germline values: CDR1 KGHSH, CDR2 LQKENI. The CDR3 here is CASSPPGPSSTDTQYF. CDR3 nucleotide sequence: TGTGCCAGCTCACCACCGGGACCCTCTAGCACAGATACGCAGTATTTT.

The gene calls are TRBV20-1 and TRBJ2-2, with 8 bases identical to TRBD2. With 3 bases clipped from V and 6 bases from J, the junction kept 3 bases outside the gene matches. The CDR3 is made up of 13 amino acids. The germline CDR1 and CDR2 sequences are DFQATT and SNEGSKA (reference sequence). CDR3 sequence (DNA): TGCAGTGCTAGGGGACTAGAACCCGGGGAGCTGTTTTTT. Translated, it gives CSARGLEPGELFF.

This chain links TRBV28 with TRBJ2-7, with TRBD1 matching 8 bases. CDR3 length equals 15 residues. After removal of 4 bases from V and 4 bases from J, the junction contained 9 bases not matched to a gene. CDR1 MDHEN and CDR2 SYDVKM come from the germline V gene. The CDR3 protein is CASSSQGQGKYEQYF. Here the CDR3 DNA reads TGTGCCAGCAGTTCACAAGGACAGGGAAAGTACGAGCAGTACTTC.

The chain couples TRBV19 to TRBJ2-7, with TRBD1 identical over 8 bases. Germline V lookup: CDR1 LNHDA, CDR2 SQIVND (reference sequence). This CDR3 spans 17 amino acids. The V segment lost 3 bases and the J segment 1 base; nucleotides outside the gene matches: 11. The CDR3 region is CASSMSGRTGGSYEQYF. The CDR3 DNA reads TGTGCCAGTAGTATGAGTGGGCGCACAGGGGGTTCCTACGAGCAGTACTTC.

Of note for this clonotype: One end of the junction fails to match germline, which may point to a read error. V is TRBV7-7 and J is TRBJ2-7; 8 bases are a match to TRBD1. Germline V gene sequence: CDR1 SSHAT, CDR2 FNYEAQ (reference sequence). The CDR3 length is 16 residues. This chain's CDR3 is CASSPHTGTGTYEQYF. CDR3 in DNA: TGTGCTAGCAGCCCCCATACCGGGACAGGCACCTACGAGCAGTACTTC.

This clonotype has a handful of counts. The chain carries TRBV6-5 and TRBJ2-4; D uncertain. Germline V gene data show CDR1 as MNHEY and CDR2 as SVGAGI. V shed 4 bases and J shed 6 bases, with 19 bases lying between them. CDR3 length: 16 amino acids. The CDR3 sequence: CASSSTALGWGNIQYF. DNA for the CDR3: TGTGCCAGCAGTTCGACGGCCCTTGGATGGGGAAACATTCAGTACTTC.

The V gene is TRBV2, the J gene TRBJ2-5; 9 positions agree with TRBD1. Germline values: CDR1 SNHLY, CDR2 FYNNEI. After removal of 1 base from V and 3 bases from J, the junction contained 3 bases not matched to a gene. CDR3 length equals 15 residues. DNA of the CDR3: TGTGCCAGCAGTGAAGAATGGACAGGGGAAGAGACCCAGTACTTC. This encodes CASSEEWTGEETQYF.

The chain couples TRBV5-6 to TRBJ2-5; 8 bases match TRBD1. Per germline, CDR1 SGHDT and CDR2 YYEEEE. The CDR3 runs 13 residues. V shed 4 bases, J shed 4 bases, and the junction held 3 bases outside the gene matches. CDR3 region: CASSRQGSETQYF. The CDR3 bases are TGTGCCAGCAGCCGACAGGGGTCAGAGACCCAGTACTTC.

This rearrangement joins TRBV6-1 to TRBJ2-7; no definite D call. Germline V gives CDR1 MNHNS, CDR2 SASEGT. V gave up 8 bases and J gave up 0 bases, with 14 bases separating them. This CDR3 spans 14 amino acids. CDR3 sequence (DNA): TGTGCCAGCCTGAGGCAGACGAGCTCCTACGAGCAGTACTTC. This gives the protein CASLRQTSSYEQYF.

This clonotype occurred a few times. The chain is built from TRBV9 and TRBJ2-7, with 9 bases fitting TRBD2. Germline CDR1 and CDR2: SGDLS and YYNGEE. The CDR3 extends over 14 amino acids. Unmatched junction bases numbered 3, after V lost 0 bases and J lost 5 bases. The CDR3 DNA reads TGTGCCAGCAGCGTAGCTAGCGGGGCGAACGAGCAGTACTTC. It codes for CASSVASGANEQYF.

V usage is TRBV7-9 and J usage is TRBJ2-3, with TRBD2 matching 10 bases. Per the germline V gene, CDR1 is SEHNR and CDR2 is FQNEAQ (reference sequence). CDR3 length equals 17 residues. Trimming removed 4 bases from V and 0 bases from J; junction bases left unmatched: 7. The CDR3 loop is CASSYTRTSGSTDTQYF. The CDR3 bases are TGTGCCAGCAGCTACACCAGGACTAGCGGTAGCACAGATACGCAGTATTTT.

This clonotype showed up just once. The chain is built from TRBV29-1 and TRBJ2-1; D not certain. The V end lost 4 bases, the J end lost 5 bases, and 12 bases lay between the germline ends. The CDR3 is 13 amino acids. Germline V CDR1 and CDR2: SQVTM, ANQGSEA. DNA of the CDR3: TGCAGCGTTGCTCTTCAATCCAACAATGAGCAGTTCTTC. Amino acid sequence: CSVALQSNNEQFF.

The chain combines TRBV14 with TRBJ2-3; TRBD2 aligns across 8 bases. CDR1 is SGHDN, CDR2 FVKESK, per germline. V lost 0 bases, J lost 1 base, and 3 bases stayed unmatched. CDR3 length equals 16 residues. The CDR3 here is CASSQDGAGGTDTQYF. The DNA of the CDR3 is TGTGCCAGCAGCCAAGATGGAGCGGGGGGCACAGATACGCAGTATTTT.

The gene calls are TRBV9 and TRBJ2-7; tentative D call: TRBD2 (5 bases). The V gene lost 7 bases and the J gene lost 7 bases, with 18 bases spanning the gap. CDR1 is SGDLS and CDR2 is YYNGEE in the germline V gene. CDR3 length: 13 residues. CDR3 nucleotide sequence: TGTGCCAGCCTGGACGCCCAAAGCGGAGAGCAGTACTTC. Protein product: CASLDAQSGEQYF.

The CDR3 DNA sequence: TGTGCCAGCAGTGTTAGCGGGGCTCCCTACAATGAGCAGTTCTTC. Amino acids: CASSVSGAPYNEQFF. The chain is built from TRBV27 and TRBJ2-1; the match to TRBD2 covers 8 bases. This CDR3 comprises 15 residues. V gave up 5 bases and J gave up 2 bases; unmatched junction bases: 5. The V gene's germline CDR1 is MNHEY and CDR2 SMNVEV (reference sequence).

The V call is TRBV14, the J call TRBJ1-1; D not certain. Trimming took off 1 base at V and 1 base at J, with 7 bases between the two ends. This CDR3 has 14 amino acids. Looked up from germline, CDR1 is SGHDN and CDR2 is FVKESK. The DNA of the CDR3 is TGTGCCAGCAGCCAAGTAGGAACGAACACTGAAGCTTTCTTT. Its translation is CASSQVGTNTEAFF.

V is TRBV9 and J is TRBJ1-1; tentative D call: TRBD1 (5 bases). Trimming shortened V by 2 bases and J by 3 bases, and 11 bases separated the two germline ends. The CDR3 extends over 14 amino acids. Germline-derived CDR1 and CDR2 are SGDLS and YYNGEE. The CDR3 spells CASSVDGGDTEAFF. In nucleotides, the CDR3 is TGTGCCAGCAGCGTGGACGGGGGAGACACTGAAGCTTTCTTT.

This clonotype was detected only once. The chain uses TRBV6-5 and TRBJ2-5, with a tentative D call TRBD2 (5 bases). CDR1 is MNHEY, CDR2 SVGAGI, per germline. The CDR3 spans 11 residues. V was trimmed by 6 bases and J by 5 bases, leaving 7 bases between them. CDR3 DNA sequence: TGTGCCAGCAGAGTAGCGGAGACCCAGTACTTC. This sequence encodes CASRVAETQYF.

The genes are TRBV30 and TRBJ1-1, with D hard to call. Germline values: CDR1 GTSNPN, CDR2 SVGIG (reference sequence). The CDR3 extends over 13 amino acids. Trimming took 2 bases from V and 1 from J, leaving 8 bases between them. CDR3 DNA sequence: TGTGCCTGGAGTAGAGGGAGGAACACTGAAGCTTTCTTT. Protein sequence: CAWSRGRNTEAFF. Full variable domain (rest looked up from reference TRBV30 and TRBJ1-1): SQTIHQWPATLVQPVGSPLSLECTVEGTSNPNLYWYRQAAGRGLQLLFYSVGIGQISSEVPQNLSASRPQDRQFILSSKKLLLSDSGFYLCAWSRGRNTEAFFGQGTRLTVV.

Regarding this clonotype: Sequence at one end of the junction differs from germline and may be a read error. This CDR3 reads CATADRGDNRPQHF. CDR3 nucleotide sequence: TGTGCCACGGCGGACAGGGGCGACAATCGGCCCCAGCATTTT. The V gene is TRBV24-1, the J gene TRBJ1-5, with 9 bases matching TRBD1. Looked up from germline, CDR1 is KGHDR and CDR2 is SFDVKD. There are 14 residues in the CDR3.

This chain connects TRBV29-1 to TRBJ1-1, with D possibly matching TRBD1 (5 bases). CDR3 size: 14 residues. V gave up 1 base and J gave up 5 bases, with 14 bases separating them. Germline V CDR1 and CDR2: SQVTM, ANQGSEA. This CDR3 reads CSVEVGGERTEAFF. CDR3 in DNA: TGCAGCGTTGAAGTCGGGGGGGAAAGGACTGAAGCTTTCTTT.

The rearrangement joins TRBV5-1 to TRBJ1-2; 9 nucleotides agree with TRBD1. CDR1 is SGHRS, CDR2 YFSETQ, per germline. V lost 4 bases to trimming and J lost 6 bases; unmatched junction nucleotides: 4. The CDR3 is made up of 13 amino acids. CDR3 residues: CASSPGTGNGYTF. The CDR3 bases are TGCGCCAGCAGCCCTGGGACAGGGAATGGCTACACCTTC.

J is TRBJ2-1 and V is TRBV18; 7 positions match TRBD1. This CDR3 contains 15 residues. Unmatched junction bases numbered 4, after V lost 5 bases and J lost 0 bases. In germline, CDR1 is KGHSH, CDR2 LQKENI. CDR3 loop: CASSFRDSSYNEQFF. The CDR3, as DNA: TGTGCCAGCTCATTCCGGGACAGCTCCTACAATGAGCAGTTCTTC.

J is TRBJ2-7 and V is TRBV5-1; D gene unclear. Trimming cost V 5 bases and J 6 bases, with 12 bases left between them. The germline V gene encodes CDR1 SGHRS and CDR2 YFSETQ. CDR3 length: 12 amino acids. This CDR3 is CASRDAVGEQYF. In DNA, the CDR3 is TGCGCCAGCAGGGACGCGGTTGGCGAGCAGTACTTC.

This rearrangement joins TRBV19 to TRBJ1-1, with D uncertain. Trimming left V 6 bases short and J 0 bases short, with 8 bases between. The CDR3 runs 13 residues. The germline CDR1 and CDR2 sequences are LNHDA and SQIVND (reference sequence). CDR3 loop: CASRSFMNTEAFF. CDR3 nucleotide sequence: TGTGCCAGTAGGTCCTTCATGAACACTGAAGCTTTCTTT.

The chain joins TRBV12-3 or TRBV12-4 to TRBJ1-6, with D hard to call. The CDR3 sequence is 12 residues long. V lost 3 bases and J 7 bases, leaving 4 bases between the germline ends. The CDR3: CASSFPNSPLHF. Written as DNA, the CDR3 is TGTGCCAGCAGTTTCCCCAATTCACCCCTCCACTTT.

The rearrangement uses TRBV15 and TRBJ1-4; D is ambiguous. Trimming cost V 2 bases and J 8 bases, with 18 bases left between them. The germline gives CDR1 LNHNV, CDR2 YYDKDF (reference sequence). The CDR3 consists of 16 residues. CDR3 coding DNA: TGTGCCACCAGCAGACAACCGGGAGCAGTAAGGGAAAAACTGTTTTTT. Its protein is CATSRQPGAVREKLFF.

The V and J genes are TRBV7-8 and TRBJ2-3; D may match TRBD1 or TRBD2 (5 bases each). The CDR3 extends over 15 amino acids. Germline loops: CDR1 SGHVS, CDR2 FQNEAQ. Trimming shortened V by 5 bases and J by 0 bases, and 12 bases separated the two germline ends. DNA of the CDR3: TGTGCCAGCAGCCTTTATGGGGGAAGCACAGATACGCAGTATTTT. It specifies CASSLYGGSTDTQYF.